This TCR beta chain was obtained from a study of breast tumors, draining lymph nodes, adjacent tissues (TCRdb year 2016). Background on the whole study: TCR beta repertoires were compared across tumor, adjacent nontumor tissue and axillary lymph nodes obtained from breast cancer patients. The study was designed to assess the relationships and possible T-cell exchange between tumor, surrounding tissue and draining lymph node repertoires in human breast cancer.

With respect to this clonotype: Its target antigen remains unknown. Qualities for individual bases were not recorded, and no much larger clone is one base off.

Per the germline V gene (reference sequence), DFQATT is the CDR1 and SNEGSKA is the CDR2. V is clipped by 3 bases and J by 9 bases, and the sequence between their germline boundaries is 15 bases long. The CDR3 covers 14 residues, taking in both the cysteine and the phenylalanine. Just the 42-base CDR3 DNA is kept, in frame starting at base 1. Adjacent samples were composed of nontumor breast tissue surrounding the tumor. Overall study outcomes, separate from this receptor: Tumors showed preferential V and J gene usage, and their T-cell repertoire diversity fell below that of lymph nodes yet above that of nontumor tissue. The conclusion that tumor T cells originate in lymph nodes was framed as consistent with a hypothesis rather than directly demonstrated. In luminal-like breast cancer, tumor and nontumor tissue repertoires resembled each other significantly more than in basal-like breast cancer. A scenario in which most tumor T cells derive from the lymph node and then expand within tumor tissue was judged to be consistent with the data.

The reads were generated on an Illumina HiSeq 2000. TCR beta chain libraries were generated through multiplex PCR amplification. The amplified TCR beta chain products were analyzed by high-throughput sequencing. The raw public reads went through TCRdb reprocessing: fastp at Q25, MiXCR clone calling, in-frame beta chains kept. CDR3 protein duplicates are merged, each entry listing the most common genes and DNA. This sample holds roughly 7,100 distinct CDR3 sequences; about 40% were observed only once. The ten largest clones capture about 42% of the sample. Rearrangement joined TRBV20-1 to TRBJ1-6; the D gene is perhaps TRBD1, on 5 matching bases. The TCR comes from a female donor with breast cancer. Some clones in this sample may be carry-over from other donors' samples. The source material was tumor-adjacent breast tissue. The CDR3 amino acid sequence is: CSASGGSRSSPLHF. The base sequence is TGCAGTGCTAGTGGGGGGTCTCGCAGTTCACCCCTCCACTTT.